This T cell receptor (beta chain) was documented in a study of T cell responses to AZD1222 COVID-19 vaccine. Losses at the gene ends were 6 bases for V and 7 bases for J; bases not matched to a gene: 5. Germline V gene sequence: CDR1 SGHTA, CDR2 FQGTGA. The CDR3 length is 13 residues. Repertoires were generated with immunoSEQ multiplex PCR, while TCRdb's copy carries only in-frame clones and drops some. The table includes 100,000 or so clones, roughly 92% detected once. The chain has TRBV7-3 and TRBJ2-2; 7 nucleotides align to TRBD1. The material sequenced was peripheral blood, taken 28 days after the second AZD1222 dose. This TCR derives from an adult who received the AZD1222 COVID-19 vaccine. DNA for the CDR3: TGTGCCAGCAGTGGGACAGATGGCGGGGAGCTGTTTTTT. This codes for CASSGTDGGELFF. The complete variable domain, with remaining parts taken from reference TRBV7-3 and TRBJ2-2, reads GAGVSQTPSNKVTEKGKYVELRCDPISGHTALYWYRQSLGQGPEFLIYFQGTGAADDSGLPNDRFFAVRPEGSVSTLKIQRTERGDSAVYLCASSGTDGGELFFGEGSRLTVL.